This TCR beta chain appears in the sequencing data of a study of cytomegalovirus exposure and HLA in healthy donors. Looking at the study overall: Membership in the Caucasian-associated ancestry cluster was found for 75% to 90% of roughly 360 genotyped donors.

Broader study findings: Some public TCRs appeared in many individuals, while most sequences were rare.

This CDR3 spans 13 amino acids. CDR1 and CDR2 (germline): LNHNV, YYDKDF (reference sequence). V was trimmed by 0 bases and J by 3 bases, leaving 6 bases between them. A single count supports this clone. Its target is not known. Primers: 60 Vbeta forward and 13 Jbeta reverse. Per the original data handling: In a later analysis, of around 83 million unique beta chains, about 12 million appeared in at least two donors. Only in-frame clones appear in the TCRdb table, and some are missing; sequencing was by immunoSEQ multiplex PCR. The DNA gave D and trimming, while V, J and clone size come from that table. The table lists about 59,000 clones, less than 85% of them singletons.

This TCR was sampled from a man aged 30 to 39 in good health and CMV-seropositive. The sample consisted of PBMCs. This sequence joins TRBV15 and TRBJ2-7; the D is unclear. Written as DNA, the CDR3 is TGTGCCACCAGCAGAGACAGAAACTACGAGCAGTACTTC. Translation gives CATSRDRNYEQYF.